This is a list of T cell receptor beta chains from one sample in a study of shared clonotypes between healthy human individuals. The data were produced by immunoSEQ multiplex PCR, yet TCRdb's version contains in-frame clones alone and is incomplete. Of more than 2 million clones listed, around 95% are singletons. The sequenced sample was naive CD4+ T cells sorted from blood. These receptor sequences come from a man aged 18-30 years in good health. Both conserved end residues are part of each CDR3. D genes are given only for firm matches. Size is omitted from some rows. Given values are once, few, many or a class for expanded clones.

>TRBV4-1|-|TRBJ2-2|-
CASSGAPNTGELFF
TGCGCCAGCAGCGGAGCGCCGAACACCGGGGAGCTGTTTTTT
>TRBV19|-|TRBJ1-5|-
CASSSVSNQPQHF
TGTGCCAGTTCTTCCGTTAGCAATCAGCCCCAGCATTTT
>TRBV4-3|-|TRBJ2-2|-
CASSSSMGVVTGELFF
TGCGCCAGCAGCTCAAGTATGGGGGTAGTCACCGGGGAGCTGTTTTTT
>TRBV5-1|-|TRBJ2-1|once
CASSSQSSYNEQFF
TGCGCCAGCAGCTCACAGAGCTCCTACAATGAGCAGTTCTTC
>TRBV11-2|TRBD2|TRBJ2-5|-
CASSSILAPNQETQYF
TGTGCCAGCAGCTCGATACTAGCGCCGAACCAAGAGACCCAGTACTTC
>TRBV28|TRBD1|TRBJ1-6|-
CASTQGGASYNSPLHF
TGTGCCAGCACCCAGGGGGGGGCATCCTATAATTCACCCCTCCACTTT
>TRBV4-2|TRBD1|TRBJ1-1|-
CASSQQGQGQFMNTEAFF
TGTGCCAGCAGCCAACAGGGACAGGGGCAGTTCATGAACACTGAAGCTTTCTTT
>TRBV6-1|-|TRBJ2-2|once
CASSEAPYLSGELFF
TGTGCCAGCAGTGAAGCCCCGTATTTGTCCGGGGAGCTGTTTTTT
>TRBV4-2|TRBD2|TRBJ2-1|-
CASSQDEAGRYNEQFF
TGTGCCAGCAGCCAAGATGAAGCGGGACGCTACAATGAGCAGTTCTTC
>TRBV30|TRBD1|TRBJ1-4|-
CALPSRTGSYEKLFF
TGTGCCCTGCCTAGCCGGACAGGCTCCTATGAAAAACTGTTTTTT
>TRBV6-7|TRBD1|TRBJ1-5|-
CASSYWGTGTGGLPANQPQHF
TGTGCCAGCAGTTACTGGGGTACCGGGACAGGGGGTTTGCCCGCAAATCAGCCCCAGCATTTT
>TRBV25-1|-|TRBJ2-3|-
CASSEYGLLDTQYF
TGTGCCAGCAGTGAATATGGTTTGCTGGATACGCAGTATTTT
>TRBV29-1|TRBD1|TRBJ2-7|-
CSVGRTGTGPPEQYF
TGCAGCGTAGGTAGAACCGGGACAGGGCCTCCCGAGCAGTACTTC
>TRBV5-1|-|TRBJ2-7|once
CASRVGHNTFYEQYF
TGCGCCAGCAGGGTGGGACACAACACTTTCTACGAGCAGTACTTC
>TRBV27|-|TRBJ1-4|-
CASSRIHSGLNEKLFF
TGTGCCAGCAGTCGCATCCATTCGGGACTTAATGAAAAACTGTTTTTT
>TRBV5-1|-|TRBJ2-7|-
CASSLVGGAYEQYF
TGCGCCAGCAGCTTGGTGGGTGGGGCCTACGAGCAGTACTTC
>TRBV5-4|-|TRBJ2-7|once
CASSPEIHGSEYF
TGTGCCAGCAGCCCGGAGATACACGGGTCTGAGTACTTC
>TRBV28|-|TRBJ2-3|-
CASSFRGRVPDTQYF
TGTGCCAGCAGTTTTAGGGGCAGGGTTCCAGATACGCAGTATTTT
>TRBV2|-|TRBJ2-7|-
CASNEQGTYEQYF
TGTGCCAGCAATGAGCAGGGGACCTACGAGCAGTACTTC
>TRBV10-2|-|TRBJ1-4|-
CASGPGDANEKLFF
TGCGCCAGCGGACCAGGGGACGCTAATGAAAAACTGTTTTTT
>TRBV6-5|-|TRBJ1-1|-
CATYKVAGTEAFF
TGTGCCACTTATAAGGTGGCCGGCACTGAAGCTTTCTTT
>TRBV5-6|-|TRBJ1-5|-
CASSRGRLNQPQHF
TGTGCCAGCAGTCGAGGACGGCTAAATCAGCCCCAGCATTTT
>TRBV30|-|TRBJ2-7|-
CAWSGNRVEQYF
TGTGCCTGGAGTGGTAACAGGGTCGAGCAGTACTTC
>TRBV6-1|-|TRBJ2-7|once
CASSEEYRQGFKYEQYF
TGTGCCAGCAGTGAAGAGTACAGGCAGGGGTTCAAGTACGAGCAGTACTTC
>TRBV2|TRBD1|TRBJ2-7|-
CASSAVGQGGNEQYF
TGTGCCAGCAGCGCCGTGGGACAGGGAGGGAACGAGCAGTACTTC
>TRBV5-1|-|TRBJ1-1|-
CASSLAYMVTGRGGNTEAFF
TGCGCCAGCAGCTTGGCCTATATGGTGACAGGAAGGGGTGGTAACACTGAAGCTTTCTTT
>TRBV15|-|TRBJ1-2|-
CATSRDRPYGYTF
TGTGCCACCAGCAGAGACAGACCCTATGGCTACACCTTC
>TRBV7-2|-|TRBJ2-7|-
CASSLVIVGGQYF
TGTGCCAGCAGCTTAGTCATCGTCGGCGGGCAGTACTTC
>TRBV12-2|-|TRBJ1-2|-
CASRSTSWDVYYGYTF
TGTGCAAGTCGCTCAACATCCTGGGACGTTTATTATGGCTACACCTTC
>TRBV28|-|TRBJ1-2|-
CASSLELGGRGYTF
TGTGCCAGCAGTTTGGAGCTAGGTGGACGGGGCTACACCTTC
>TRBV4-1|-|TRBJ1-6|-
CASSQGRAYNSPLHF
TGCGCCAGCAGCCAAGGCAGGGCCTATAATTCACCCCTCCACTTT
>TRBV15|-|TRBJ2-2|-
CATSRRDRATTLGGELFF
TGTGCCACCAGCAGACGTGATCGTGCGACTACCCTCGGCGGGGAGCTGTTTTTT
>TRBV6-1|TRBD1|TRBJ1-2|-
CASVPGQQVYGYTF
TGTGCCAGCGTACCGGGACAGCAAGTCTATGGCTACACCTTC